This TCR beta chain was sequenced during a study of blood T cell repertoires in COVID-19. Looking at the study overall: T cells, B-cell-depleted T cells, or PBMCs supplied cDNA or gDNA.

In Seattle, patients joined the study during active infection and were tracked longitudinally. The assay was immunoSEQ multiplex PCR, and TCRdb's table has in-frame clones only and misses some. The sample comprises 80,000 or so clones, about 85% of which are singletons, and about 10% rests with the top ten. V gave up 3 bases and J gave up 2 bases, with 12 bases separating them. Germline CDR1 SGHRS, CDR2 YFSETQ. The CDR3 is 14 amino acids. The rearrangement joins TRBV5-1 to TRBJ2-7, with TRBD1 as a possible D gene (5 bases). What was sequenced was peripheral blood. The clonotype originates from a man aged 60 to 75 with COVID-19, enrolled during active disease. The CDR3 region is CASSSQGQPYEQYF. CDR3 in DNA: TGCGCCAGCAGCTCTCAGGGTCAACCCTACGAGCAGTACTTC.